This TCR beta chain derives from a study of shared clonotypes between healthy human individuals. On the study more broadly: A couple of women and three men aged 18 to 49 made up the donors.

The V end was cut by 0 bases, the J end by 15 bases, with 19 bases between. CDR1 SGHRS and CDR2 YFSETQ come from the germline V gene. The CDR3 extends over 14 amino acids. The sorted-subset replicate PCRs were given 200 ng DNA, which is 30,000 to 35,000 T cell genomes. Repertoires were generated with immunoSEQ multiplex PCR, while TCRdb's copy carries only in-frame clones and drops some. The table records some 1,100,000 clones, around 78% of them present only once. Adults of Caucasian background living in Nashville, Tennessee made up all donors. CD4+ cell separation produced CD45RA+ naive and CD45RA-negative memory subsets. This clone was counted between two and nine times.

The sequence came from a young man in good health. Some clones in this sample may be carry-over from other donors' samples. Sequencing was done on a sample of memory CD4+ T cells from PBMCs. Described subset: CD45RA-negative fraction. This chain joins TRBV5-1 and TRBJ2-1; no firm D call. CDR3 region: CASSLGRSDSLMFF. In nucleotides, the CDR3 is TGCGCCAGCAGCTTGGGGCGCTCGGATTCCTTGATGTTCTTC. Using reference TRBV5-1 and TRBJ2-1 for the parts outside the CDR3, the full variable domain is KAGVTQTPRYLIKTRGQQVTLSCSPISGHRSVSWYQQTPGQGLQFLFEYFSETQRNKGNFPGRFSGRQFSNSRSEMNVSTLELGDSALYLCASSLGRSDSLMFFGPGTRLTVL.